Sequencing of this TCR beta chain was carried out in a study of blood T cells in healthy people across ages. The germline CDR1 and CDR2 sequences are MRHNA and SNTAGT. V lost 3 bases and J lost 6; bases outside the gene matches: 3. The CDR3 runs to 15 residues. PCR was performed a second time for about 6 to 12 cycles using a sample-barcoded 5' primer and a J-beta primer mix. Every cDNA molecule carried a tag from a template-switch adaptor bearing 12 random nucleotides. TCRdb re-called the 5' RACE reads with MiXCR, one entry per CDR3 protein. The data contain about 570,000 distinct CDR3 sequences, around a quarter of them singletons. The sample holds many counts of this clonotype. These data also formed part of another study, on T cells of mothers and their children. Turning to that study: Reads recorded for TCR beta CDR3 numbered over 9.5 million per mother and several million per child.

The sequence derives from a boy aged 2 to 9 in good health. The gene calls are TRBV6-4 and TRBJ2-1; 12 bases match TRBD2. The sequenced sample consisted of blood. CDR3: CASSESSGGANEQFF. The DNA of the CDR3 is TGTGCCAGCAGTGAATCTAGCGGGGGGGCCAATGAGCAGTTCTTC.